This TCR beta chain was recorded in a study of blood T cell repertoires in COVID-19. Study details: Samples came from the United States, Italy and Spain, spanning acute and convalescent COVID-19. In each case, the material was cDNA or gDNA derived from T cells, B-cell-depleted T cells, or PBMCs.

As handled by the study authors: It was from reference gene primer amplification that nucleated cell counts were estimated. Profiled with immunoSEQ multiplex PCR; TCRdb holds only in-frame clones, not every one. V and J calls and clone size are given by that table; D and trimming were obtained from the DNA. The table shows 89,000 or so clones, with 85% occurring only once. The CDR3 has 12 residues. Germline lookup yields CDR1 GTSNPN and CDR2 SVGIG (reference sequence). V lost 4 bases, J lost 4 bases, and 2 bases stayed unmatched. The sequencing sample was made of peripheral blood. The clonotype originates from a man older than 75 with acute or convalescent COVID-19. J is TRBJ1-1 and V is TRBV30, with 8 bases identical to TRBD1. CDR3: CAWMQGATEAFF. In DNA form, the CDR3 reads TGTGCCTGGATGCAGGGGGCCACTGAAGCTTTCTTT.